The table lists the clone carrying this TCR beta chain with a few counts. The antigen remains unidentified. The data derive from a study of T cell repertoires in cytomegalovirus infection. Background on the study: It was the public TCR beta signatures that indicated both CMV infection and matching HLA type.

CDR3 length equals 15 residues. Trimming removed 5 bases from V and 6 bases from J, with 17 bases in between. Germline CDR1 is MDHEN and CDR2 is SYDVKM. TCRdb re-called the reads with MiXCR, one entry per CDR3 protein. The data hold 250,000 to 300,000 distinct CDR3 sequences, with roughly 26% observed a single time. Findings and caveats of the study: The cumulative frequency of public TCR beta families distinguished individuals who carried CMV together with the relevant HLA.

This chain connects TRBV28 to TRBJ1-5; tentatively, D is TRBD1 (5 bases). The source of this sequence is a human donor in good health (CMV status not recorded). Some clones in this sample may be carry-over from other donors' samples. The specimen sequenced was PBMCs. The CDR3 protein is CASSHDSHAGQPQHF. DNA for the CDR3: TGTGCCAGCAGTCACGACAGTCATGCTGGTCAGCCCCAGCATTTT.